This T cell receptor (beta chain) was captured in a study of blood T cells in healthy people across ages. With a J-beta primer mix and a sample-barcoded 5' primer, a second PCR ran about 7 to 12 cycles. TCRdb re-derived calls from the 5' RACE reads in MiXCR, one entry per CDR3 protein. There are about 620,000 distinct CDR3 sequences in the sample; over 40% occur only once, and approximately 13% lies in the top ten. The CDR3 consists of 15 residues. V shed 0 bases and J shed 4 bases, with 12 bases lying between them. Germline V lookup: CDR1 DFQATT, CDR2 SNEGSKA (reference sequence). This clonotype occurred many times.

The chain combines TRBV20-1 with TRBJ2-2; D is undetermined. Material: blood. This receptor was obtained from a woman at least 80 years old in good health. DNA of the CDR3: TGCAGTGCTAGAGAGAAACTACCAACCACCGGGGAGCTGTTTTTT. This gives the protein CSAREKLPTTGELFF.